The clone carrying this TCR beta chain was counted many times. Its antigen is unidentified. This specimen comes from a study of early T cells in non-severe SARS-CoV-2 infection. The wider study: Sequencing input comprised bulk RNA from unsorted whole blood; chain pairing was not available.

CDR3 length: 13 residues. Germline CDR1 reads ENHRY; CDR2 reads SYGVKD. Trimming shortened V by 5 bases and J by 6 bases, and 14 bases separated the two germline ends. Regarding the study as a whole: CD4 and private specificities were missed by VDJdb matching, which favored anti-spike CD8 responses.

Individual cDNA molecules were tagged with unique molecular identifiers, the study reported. Each CDR3 protein gets one entry after TCRdb re-called the 5' RACE reads with MiXCR. In the table there are about 64,000 distinct CDR3 sequences, over 4.5% of which are singletons. The clonotype was recovered from an adult who was a healthcare worker with PCR-confirmed SARS-CoV-2 infection or an uninfected control (not recorded which). Sequencing was performed on whole blood. The V gene is TRBV10-3, the J gene TRBJ2-7, with D perhaps TRBD1 or TRBD2 (5 bases each). CDR3 sequence reads: CAISISGRAEQYF. In DNA, the CDR3 is TGTGCCATCAGTATCAGCGGCAGGGCCGAGCAGTACTTC.